One and the same sample provided the 10 T cell receptor beta chains below, sequenced in a study of cytomegalovirus exposure and HLA in healthy donors. PCR employed 60 Vbeta and 13 Jbeta primers. Produced via immunoSEQ multiplex PCR; TCRdb's table is partial and in-frame only. The sample lists approximately 170,000 clones; just over 75% were seen once. Sequenced sample: PBMCs. Receptors were obtained from a man aged 40-50 years in good health and CMV-seronegative.

This rearrangement joins TRBV28 to TRBJ2-1; 7 positions match TRBD1. With 5 bases clipped from V and 0 bases from J, the junction kept 7 bases outside the gene matches. There are 16 residues in the CDR3. Looked up from germline, CDR1 is MDHEN and CDR2 is SYDVKM. CDR3 sequence (DNA): TGTGCCAGCAGTCTAACAGGGGCTAGCTCCTACAATGAGCAGTTCTTC. Its translation: CASSLTGASSYNEQFF.

This chain links TRBV30 with TRBJ2-3; 10 nucleotides match TRBD2. CDR1 is GTSNPN and CDR2 is SVGIG in the germline V gene (reference sequence). The CDR3 covers 15 residues. The junction had 5 bases not matched to a gene; V was cut back by 1 base and J by 4 bases. CDR3: CAWSAAGGPADTQYF. CDR3 in DNA: TGTGCCTGGAGTGCAGCGGGAGGGCCTGCAGATACGCAGTATTTT. Using reference TRBV30 and TRBJ2-3 for the parts outside the CDR3, the full variable domain is SQTIHQWPATLVQPVGSPLSLECTVEGTSNPNLYWYRQAAGRGLQLLFYSVGIGQISSEVPQNLSASRPQDRQFILSSKKLLLSDSGFYLCAWSAAGGPADTQYFGPGTRLTVL.

The CDR3 DNA is TGTGCCAGCAGCTTACAAGATAGCGGGGGGACGGATACGCAGTATTTT. Translation gives CASSLQDSGGTDTQYF. The chain joins TRBV7-8 to TRBJ2-3; 10 positions match TRBD2. Per the germline V gene, CDR1 is SGHVS and CDR2 is FQNEAQ. After removal of 2 bases from V and 6 bases from J, the junction contained 8 bases not matched to a gene. The CDR3 is 16 amino acids. Full variable domain (outside the CDR3, taken from reference TRBV7-8 and TRBJ2-3): GAGVSQSPRYKVAKRGQDVALRCDPISGHVSLFWYQQALGQGPEFLTYFQNEAQLDKSGLPSDRFFAERPEGSVSTLKIQRTQQEDSAVYLCASSLQDSGGTDTQYFGPGTRLTVL.

The chain joins TRBV4-2 to TRBJ2-1, with 11 bases aligning to TRBD2. Germline trimming cut 0 bases from V and 9 bases from J; bases unmatched to any gene: 4. This CDR3 has 15 residues. CDR1 and CDR2 (germline): LGHNA, YNFKEQ. Here the CDR3 DNA reads TGTGCCAGCAGCCAAGATTTAGCGGGAGGGGGTGAGCAGTTCTTC. This codes for CASSQDLAGGGEQFF.

The V and J genes are TRBV28 and TRBJ2-1, with TRBD2 matching over 7 bases. V trimming: 2 bases; J trimming: 8 bases; junction bases outside the gene matches: 12. The CDR3 spans 16 residues. Germline V CDR1 and CDR2: MDHEN, SYDVKM. Here the CDR3 DNA reads TGTGCCAGCAGTTTACCGGAGCGGGGTGTCCTCGATGAGCAGTTCTTC. It encodes CASSLPERGVLDEQFF.

The gene calls are TRBV15 and TRBJ1-2; 8 nucleotides align to TRBD1. The trim removed 0 bases at V and 3 bases at J, leaving 9 bases unmatched. Per germline, CDR1 LNHNV and CDR2 YYDKDF (reference sequence). The CDR3 covers 17 residues. CDR3 in amino acids: CATSRDRGQPAHYGYTF. The CDR3 region has the DNA TGTGCCACCAGCAGAGACAGGGGGCAACCCGCCCACTATGGCTACACCTTC.

The rearrangement joins TRBV9 to TRBJ1-1, with D possibly TRBD1 on 5 matching bases. Trimming stripped 2 bases from V and 6 bases from J, with 14 bases between. The CDR3 loop spans 14 amino acids. CDR1 and CDR2 from the germline V gene are SGDLS and YYNGEE. CDR3 loop: CASSVEWGEAEAFF. CDR3 coding DNA: TGTGCCAGCAGCGTGGAGTGGGGGGAGGCTGAAGCTTTCTTT.

This clone was seen a handful of times. The chain uses TRBV28 and TRBJ1-3, with D maybe TRBD1 (5 bases). V was clipped by 6 bases and J by 0 bases, with 18 bases between them. The germline V gene encodes CDR1 MDHEN and CDR2 SYDVKM. The CDR3 is 17 amino acids. Here the CDR3 reads CASSPIGAQNSGNTIYF. In DNA form, the CDR3 reads TGTGCCAGCAGCCCAATAGGGGCCCAGAACTCTGGAAACACCATATATTTT.

The V gene is TRBV27, the J gene TRBJ1-5; TRBD1 might be the D (5 bases). Trimming shortened V by 7 bases and J by 0 bases, and 13 bases separated the two germline ends. CDR3 length: 15 residues. Per germline, CDR1 MNHEY and CDR2 SMNVEV (reference sequence). The CDR3 DNA follows: TGTGCCAGCAAGGACACTAAATATAGCAATCAGCCCCAGCATTTT. Translation gives CASKDTKYSNQPQHF.

The rearrangement links TRBV18 to TRBJ2-7; 8 nucleotides line up with TRBD1. Trimming cost V 2 bases and J 2 bases; bases outside gene matches: 8. CDR3 size: 16 residues. The germline CDR1 and CDR2 sequences are KGHSH and LQKENI. CDR3 loop: CASSPGSGTGAYEQYF. The CDR3 coding sequence is TGTGCCAGCTCACCAGGTTCCGGGACAGGTGCCTACGAGCAGTACTTC.